This T cell receptor beta chain is from a study of blood T cell repertoires in COVID-19. Study as a whole: Samples representing acute and convalescent COVID-19 were sourced from the United States, Italy and Spain. PBMCs, B-cell-depleted T cells, or T cells were the source of the cDNA or gDNA that made up the material.

Under the authors' procedure: Estimation of nucleated cell counts was performed using reference gene primer amplification. Sequencing used immunoSEQ multiplex PCR; TCRdb keeps in-frame clones, though not all of them. Clone size and the V and J calls come from that table; the DNA yielded D and trimming. The sample carries over 250,000 clones, about 90% recorded once. The V gene lost 2 bases and the J gene lost 4 bases, with 21 bases spanning the gap. CDR3 length: 18 residues. Germline CDR1 reads SGHAT; CDR2 reads FQNNGV. Sequencing was carried out using peripheral blood. This clonotype was obtained from a person aged 18 to 35 with COVID-19, enrolled during active disease. The chain couples TRBV11-2 to TRBJ1-5, with D unresolved. The CDR3 protein is CASSLIPPTRGGNQPQHF. The CDR3 coding sequence is TGTGCCAGCAGCTTAATTCCCCCTACACGAGGAGGGAATCAGCCCCAGCATTTT.